The TCR beta chain described here comes from a study of shared clonotypes between healthy human individuals. For this clone: What it binds is not known.

Germline CDR1 and CDR2: SGHTA and FQGNSA. This CDR3 comprises 16 residues. With 2 bases clipped from V and 6 bases from J, the junction kept 11 bases outside the gene matches. The authors loaded 150 to 250 ng DNA, around 30,000 T cell genomes, into sorted-subset replicate PCRs. The assay was immunoSEQ multiplex PCR, and TCRdb's table has in-frame clones only and misses some. The sample holds 2 million to 2.5 million clones, over 90% seen once. Study results and caveats: Sorted-subset sequencing, rarefaction showed, was incomplete despite large depth.

This chain links TRBV7-2 with TRBJ2-5; 8 nucleotides line up with TRBD2. Material for sequencing was naive CD4+ T cells from PBMCs. The subset was: CD45RA+ positively selected. This clonotype was obtained from a man aged 18 to 30 in good health. Some clones in this sample may be carry-over from other donors' samples. CDR3 nucleotides: TGTGCCAGCAGCTTAAAGTGGATAGCGGGGTGGCAGACCCAGTACTTC. It translates to CASSLKWIAGWQTQYF.